This T cell receptor (beta chain) stems from a study of blood T cell repertoires in COVID-19. In the study overall: The cDNA or gDNA used as material had been derived from T cells, B-cell-depleted T cells, or PBMCs.

CDR3 size: 11 residues. Trimming took off 7 bases at V and 10 bases at J, with 14 bases between the two ends. Germline values: CDR1 SQVTM, CDR2 ANQGSEA. Authors' analysis steps: Nucleated cell number was recorded as an estimate derived from reference gene primer amplification. TCRdb's table, derived via immunoSEQ multiplex PCR, lists solely in-frame clones and lacks some. From that table come the V and J calls and clone size; the DNA was used to work out D and trimming. The table includes about 190,000 clones, approximately 90% detected once. The rearrangement uses TRBV29-1 and TRBJ2-1, with TRBD2 as a possible D gene (6 bases). This sequence originates from a man younger than 40 with acute or convalescent COVID-19. The specimen was peripheral blood. The CDR3 bases are TGCAGCGCGAGTCGCGGGGACGAGCAGTTCTTC. This translates into CSASRGDEQFF.